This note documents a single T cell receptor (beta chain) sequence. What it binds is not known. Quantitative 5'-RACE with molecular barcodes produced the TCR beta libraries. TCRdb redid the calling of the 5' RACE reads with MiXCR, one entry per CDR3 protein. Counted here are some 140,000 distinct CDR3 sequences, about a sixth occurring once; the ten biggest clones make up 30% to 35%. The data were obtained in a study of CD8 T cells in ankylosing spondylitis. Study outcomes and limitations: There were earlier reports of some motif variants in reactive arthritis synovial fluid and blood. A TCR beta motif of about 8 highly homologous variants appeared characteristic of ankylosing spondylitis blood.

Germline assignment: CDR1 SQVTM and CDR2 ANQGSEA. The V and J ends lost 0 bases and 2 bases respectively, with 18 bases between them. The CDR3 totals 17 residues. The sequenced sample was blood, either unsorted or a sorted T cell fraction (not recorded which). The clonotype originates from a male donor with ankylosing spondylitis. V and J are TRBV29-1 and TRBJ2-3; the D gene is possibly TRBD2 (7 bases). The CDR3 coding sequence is TGCAGCGTTGAAGATTGGGGGCTAGCGGAGGACACAGATACGCAGTATTTT. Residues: CSVEDWGLAEDTDTQYF.